This T cell receptor beta chain was sequenced during a study of shared clonotypes between healthy human individuals. Study-level background: Per-donor plates numbered three CD4 naive, three CD4 memory, two CD8 naive and one CD8 memory. Points from the study as a whole: Naive subsets, compared against memory subsets, generally had larger estimated richness values. All-four-donor shared clonotypes had higher generation probabilities than non-shared clonotypes did.

TCRdb's table, derived via immunoSEQ multiplex PCR, lists solely in-frame clones and lacks some. Among more than 1.2 million clones listed, around 98.5% were seen once. Germline-derived CDR1 and CDR2 are LNHDA and SQIVND (reference sequence). V gave up 5 bases and J gave up 11 bases; unmatched junction bases: 12. This CDR3 is built from 15 residues. Memory CD4+ cells were the fraction left after CD45RA+ naive selection. Remarks on this clone: What it binds is not known.

The chain combines TRBV19 with TRBJ1-3; 10 positions agree with TRBD1. Sequenced sample: naive CD4+ T cells sorted from blood. Subset in this sample: CD45RA+ positively selected. This TCR was recovered from a man under 40 in good health. The CDR3 loop is CASSRFGTGAMAIYF. The DNA for the CDR3 is TGTGCCAGTAGTCGGTTCGGGACAGGGGCCATGGCCATATATTTT.